The TCR beta chain described here comes from a study of blood T cell repertoires in COVID-19. Study overall: Spain, Italy and the United States supplied samples that represented acute and convalescent COVID-19. Sources were T cells, B-cell-depleted T cells, or PBMCs; the material itself was cDNA or gDNA.

In the original analysis: Using reference gene primer amplification, nucleated cell counts were estimated. Generated by immunoSEQ multiplex PCR, the TCRdb table keeps only in-frame clones and is missing some. That table furnishes V, J and clone size, whereas the DNA furnished D and trimming. Of some 220,000 clones listed, roughly 75% are singletons. V was clipped by 9 bases and J by 0 bases; unmatched bases: 1. The CDR3 is 13 residues long. Germline lookup yields CDR1 KGHDR and CDR2 SFDVKD. The chain is built from TRBV24-1 and TRBJ2-1, with 7 bases fitting TRBD2. The sequenced material came from peripheral blood. This clonotype was sampled from a woman aged 70 to 79 with acute or convalescent COVID-19. The CDR3 here is CATGGGSYNEQFF. Written as DNA, the CDR3 is TGTGCCACCGGGGGGGGCTCCTACAATGAGCAGTTCTTC.